The clone carrying this T cell receptor beta chain occurred once. Antigen unknown. This PCR relied on a set of 60 Vbeta primers and 13 Jbeta primers. Generated by immunoSEQ multiplex PCR, the TCRdb table keeps only in-frame clones and is missing some. The table has over 100,000 clones, approximately 80% seen once. The source of the sample is a study of cytomegalovirus exposure and HLA in healthy donors. Points from the study as a whole: In a later analysis, several top co-occurrence clusters appeared linked to parvovirus B19, influenza, CMV and Epstein-Barr virus. Accurate prediction of HLA-A and HLA-B alleles (for most subjects) was reportedly achieved from TCR beta sequences. Later work showed greater clonal expansion in HLA-associated TCR beta chains than in equally common others.

In germline, CDR1 is LGHNA, CDR2 YNFKEQ. V lost 2 bases, J lost 7 bases, and 9 bases stayed unmatched. The length of the CDR3 is 15 residues. What was sequenced was PBMCs. V and J are TRBV4-2 and TRBJ2-7; 9 bases agree with TRBD2. The sequence was obtained from a woman under 30 in good health and CMV-seropositive. CDR3 sequence reads: CASSQWVAGDWEQYF. For the CDR3, the DNA is TGTGCCAGCAGCCAATGGGTAGCGGGAGATTGGGAGCAGTACTTC.